The 23 T cell receptor beta chains listed next were all sequenced from one sample in a study of T cell changes during pregnancy in multiple sclerosis. Clones were read by immunoSEQ multiplex PCR, and TCRdb kept only the in-frame ones, dropping some. The sample contains under 55,000 clones, approximately 91% of which appear only once. Sample: CD8+ T cells from peripheral blood mononuclear cells, taken after pregnancy. The receptors here all came from a female donor with multiple sclerosis, enrolled in a pregnancy study.

V is TRBV7-9 and J is TRBJ2-6; D possibly corresponds to TRBD2 (5 bases). Trimming shortened V by 5 bases and J by 3 bases, and 20 bases separated the two germline ends. The CDR3 extends over 18 amino acids. Germline V gene data show CDR1 as SEHNR and CDR2 as FQNEAQ (reference sequence). The CDR3 DNA reads as TGTGCCAGCAGCACCCCGGGCCAACCCGGAGGTGGGGCCAACGTCCTGACTTTC. Amino acids: CASSTPGQPGGGANVLTF.

This chain's CDR3 is CASVDRDAGYTF. The CDR3 DNA reads as TGTGCCAGCGTGGACAGGGACGCTGGCTACACCTTC. The rearrangement links TRBV2 to TRBJ1-2, with TRBD1 matching over 8 bases. The CDR3 totals 12 residues. V shed 8 bases and J 7 bases; nucleotides not matched to a gene: 6. Per the germline V gene, CDR1 is SNHLY and CDR2 is FYNNEI.

This clone was counted a few times. This chain joins TRBV6-5 and TRBJ1-1; D possibly corresponds to TRBD1 (5 bases). Germline CDR1 MNHEY, CDR2 SVGAGI. The CDR3 runs to 14 residues. V was cut by 0 bases and J by 8 bases, with 13 bases left in between. In DNA form, the CDR3 reads TGTGCCAGCAGTTACTCGGGTGGAGGGGCCGAAGCTTTCTTT. It specifies CASSYSGGGAEAFF.

V usage is TRBV27 and J usage is TRBJ2-2; D remains ambiguous. The CDR3 consists of 14 residues. The germline gives CDR1 MNHEY, CDR2 SMNVEV (reference sequence). The ends were cut back, 0 bases at V and 9 bases at J, with 11 bases in the middle. The CDR3 DNA sequence: TGTGCCAGCAGTTTATCGGTCAGCGCCTGGGAGCTGTTTTTT. Translation: CASSLSVSAWELFF.

V usage is TRBV30 and J usage is TRBJ2-5, with TRBD1 identical over 8 bases. The CDR3 consists of 12 residues. CDR1 is GTSNPN, CDR2 SVGIG, per germline (reference sequence). CDR3 region: CVTGGPGETQYF. Written as DNA, the CDR3 is TGTGTTACAGGGGGGCCCGGAGAGACCCAGTACTTC.

The J gene is TRBJ2-1, the V gene TRBV9; TRBD2 matches 8 bases. Germline CDR1 SGDLS, CDR2 YYNGEE. The CDR3 has 18 amino acids. Trimming took 3 bases from V and 2 from J; bases not matched to a gene: 13. Written as DNA, the CDR3 is TGTGCCAGCAGCGCTGGGCTGGGCGGGGGGACCCCCTACAATGAGCAGTTCTTC. As protein: CASSAGLGGGTPYNEQFF.

This clone was counted a single time. The V gene is TRBV7-8, the J gene TRBJ2-2; TRBD2 might be the D (7 bases). With 1 base removed from V and 4 bases from J, the gap between germline ends came to 13 bases. The CDR3 runs 16 residues. The germline gives CDR1 SGHVS, CDR2 FQNEAQ. The CDR3 DNA follows: TGTGCCAGCAGCTTAGAGGGGGGGCGAGGCACCGGGGAGCTGTTTTTT. As protein: CASSLEGGRGTGELFF.

This clone was picked up one time. The CDR3 loop is CASSLASGGRGYGTDTQYF. The CDR3 bases are TGCGCCAGCAGCTTGGCGAGCGGGGGCCGCGGCTATGGCACAGATACGCAGTATTTT. The chain links TRBV5-1 to TRBJ2-3, with TRBD2 matching 8 bases. This CDR3 has 19 residues. Germline trimming cut 0 bases from V and 1 base from J; bases unmatched to any gene: 13. Germline CDR1 reads SGHRS; CDR2 reads YFSETQ.

The V gene is TRBV21-1, the J gene TRBJ1-4. TRBV21-1 is termed a pseudogene. This CDR3 comprises 18 residues. CDR3 protein: CASSKRIAKSTTNEKLFF. For the CDR3, the DNA is TGTGCCAGCAGCAAAAGGATAGCCAAATCCACAACTAATGAAAAACTGTTTTTT.

The V gene is TRBV13, the J gene TRBJ1-5; possible D gene TRBD1, 5 bases. The CDR3 loop spans 13 amino acids. The germline V gene has CDR1 PRHDT and CDR2 FYEKMQ (reference sequence). V lost 5 bases to trimming and J lost 10 bases, with 15 bases between them. The CDR3, as DNA: TGTGCCAGCAGCCCCGACAGACGCGGTCCCCAGCATTTT. Translation: CASSPDRRGPQHF.

The chain recombines TRBV7-9 with TRBJ1-1, with D unresolved. From germline, CDR1 is SEHNR and CDR2 FQNEAQ (reference sequence). CDR3 size: 12 residues. Trimming left V 5 bases short and J 2 bases short, with 6 bases between. CDR3 coding DNA: TGTGCCAGCAGCCTCTATAACACTGAAGCTTTCTTT. Its protein is CASSLYNTEAFF.

This chain joins TRBV29-1 and TRBJ2-7; the match to TRBD1 covers 10 bases. This CDR3 comprises 13 residues. Trimming took 3 bases from V and 4 from J; bases not matched to a gene: 3. The germline V gene encodes CDR1 SQVTM and CDR2 ANQGSEA. Here the CDR3 reads CSVDRTGGYEQYF. CDR3 nucleotides: TGCAGCGTTGATAGGACAGGGGGGTACGAGCAGTACTTC.

The chain couples TRBV4-1 to TRBJ2-5; D ambiguous. The V gene's germline CDR1 is MGHRA and CDR2 YSYEKL. V was shortened by 2 bases and J by 7 bases, with 17 bases between the two germline ends. This CDR3 has 15 amino acids. The CDR3 is CASSQNDGQAGTQYF. In DNA form, the CDR3 reads TGCGCCAGCAGCCAAAATGATGGTCAGGCCGGGACCCAGTACTTC.

The J gene is TRBJ2-3, the V gene TRBV9; D ambiguous. Trimming pared 0 bases from V and 3 bases from J, leaving 17 bases between. Germline CDR1 and CDR2: SGDLS and YYNGEE. The CDR3 has 17 residues. CDR3 in DNA: TGTGCCAGCAGCGTAGAACAGCCAGTGGAAGGTACAGATACGCAGTATTTT. Protein: CASSVEQPVEGTDTQYF.

The chain uses TRBV11-2 and TRBJ1-2; D not certain. Between the trimmed V and J ends, which lost 4 bases and 7 bases, there was a span of 10 bases. Per germline, CDR1 SGHAT and CDR2 FQNNGV. CDR3 size: 12 residues. Here the CDR3 reads CASSSLAGGYTF. In DNA, the CDR3 is TGTGCCAGCAGCTCCTTAGCGGGTGGCTACACCTTC.

The V call is TRBV5-1, the J call TRBJ1-1; 8 bases agree with TRBD1. The germline CDR1 and CDR2 sequences are SGHRS and YFSETQ. This CDR3 has 14 residues. The J segment lost 0 bases and the V segment lost 7 bases, leaving 5 bases of the junction unmatched. In DNA, the CDR3 is TGCGCCAGCGGACAGGGAAGGATGAACACTGAAGCTTTCTTT. Translating gives CASGQGRMNTEAFF.

The chain is built from TRBV7-6 and TRBJ2-5; 8 bases agree with TRBD1. This CDR3 spans 13 amino acids. J lost 5 bases, V lost 4 bases, and 3 bases had no gene match. Germline V CDR1 and CDR2: SGHVS, FNYEAQ. The CDR3 bases are TGTGCCAGCAGCTCGGACAGGGAGGAGACCCAGTACTTC. This translates into CASSSDREETQYF.

As regards this clone: Other nucleotide sequences from this sample produce the same CDR3. The rearrangement uses TRBV9 and TRBJ1-2; 7 bases agree with TRBD1. The V and J ends lost 0 bases and 4 bases, in that order; junction bases with no gene match: 0. Germline values: CDR1 SGDLS, CDR2 YYNGEE. The CDR3 is 13 residues long. In DNA form, the CDR3 reads TGTGCCAGCAGCGTAGGACAGGGCTATGGCTACACCTTC. Amino acid sequence: CASSVGQGYGYTF.

The V gene is TRBV7-3, the J gene TRBJ2-1, with D tentatively TRBD1 (6 bases). The CDR3 sequence is 16 residues long. CDR1 and CDR2 (germline): SGHTA, FQGTGA. Deletions cut 6 bases from V and 0 bases from J, with 15 bases between. CDR3 sequence: CASSYTGSSSYNEQFF. The CDR3 DNA sequence: TGTGCCAGCAGTTATACAGGGTCGAGCTCCTACAATGAGCAGTTCTTC.

The chain employs TRBV5-4 and TRBJ1-2; 8 bases agree with TRBD1. J was trimmed by 7 bases and V by 4 bases; bases with no gene match: 3. CDR3 length: 12 amino acids. Germline V CDR1 and CDR2: SGHNT, YYREEE (reference sequence). The CDR3 sequence is CASSLTGGGYTF. CDR3 bases: TGTGCCAGCAGCCTCACAGGGGGTGGCTACACCTTC. The variable domain in full, completed from reference TRBV5-4 and TRBJ1-2, reads ETGVTQSPTHLIKTRGQQVTLRCSSQSGHNTVSWYQQALGQGPQFIFQYYREEENGRGNFPPRFSGLQFPNYSSELNVNALELDDSALYLCASSLTGGGYTFGSGTRLTVV.

The chain combines TRBV7-9 with TRBJ2-7; TRBD1 aligns across 8 bases. Per the germline V gene, CDR1 is SEHNR and CDR2 is FQNEAQ (reference sequence). The length of the CDR3 is 14 residues. Germline trimming cut 4 bases from V and 7 bases from J; bases unmatched to any gene: 9. The CDR3 here is CASSSDREEGEQYF. As DNA, the CDR3 is TGTGCCAGCAGCTCGGACAGGGAAGAGGGGGAGCAGTACTTC.

This rearrangement joins TRBV9 to TRBJ2-5; possible D gene TRBD2, 6 bases. V was shortened by 0 bases and J by 4 bases, with 7 bases between the two germline ends. Germline V gene sequence: CDR1 SGDLS, CDR2 YYNGEE. CDR3 length equals 13 residues. CDR3 sequence: CASSVVSGETQYF. The CDR3 DNA reads as TGTGCCAGCAGCGTAGTTAGCGGAGAGACCCAGTACTTC.

The rearrangement joins TRBV6-6 to TRBJ2-7; D is perhaps TRBD1 (5 bases). There are 14 residues in the CDR3. V was clipped by 6 bases and J by 0 bases, with 12 bases between them. Germline V gene lookup returns CDR1 MNHNY and CDR2 SVGAGI (reference sequence). The CDR3 spells CASSRVADSYEQYF. The CDR3 DNA reads TGTGCCAGCAGCAGGGTGGCAGACTCCTACGAGCAGTACTTC.